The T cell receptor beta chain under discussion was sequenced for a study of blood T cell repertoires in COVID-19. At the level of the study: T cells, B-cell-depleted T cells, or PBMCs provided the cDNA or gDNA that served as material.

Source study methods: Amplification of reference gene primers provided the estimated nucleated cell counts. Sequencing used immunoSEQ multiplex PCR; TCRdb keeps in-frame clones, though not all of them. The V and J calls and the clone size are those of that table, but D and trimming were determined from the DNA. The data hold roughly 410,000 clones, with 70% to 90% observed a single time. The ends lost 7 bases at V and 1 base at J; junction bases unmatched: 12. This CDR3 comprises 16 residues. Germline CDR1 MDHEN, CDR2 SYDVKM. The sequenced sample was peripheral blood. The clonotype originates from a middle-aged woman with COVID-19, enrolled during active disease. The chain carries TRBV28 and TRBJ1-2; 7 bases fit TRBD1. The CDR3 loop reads CASTIGGRSLNYGYTF. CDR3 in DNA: TGTGCCAGCACCATAGGGGGCAGATCCCTTAACTATGGCTACACCTTC.